Presented here are 8 T cell receptor beta chains from one specimen sequenced in a study of blood T cells in healthy people across ages. A J-beta primer mix and a sample-barcoded 5' primer were used in a second PCR of about 7 to 12 cycles. One entry per CDR3 protein, called by TCRdb with MiXCR from the 5' RACE reads. Among over a million distinct CDR3 sequences listed, roughly 43% were seen once. The sequenced sample consisted of blood. These receptors were obtained from a woman aged 18-30 years in good health.

This chain joins TRBV10-3 and TRBJ2-5; 9 positions agree with TRBD1. V was pared by 5 bases and J by 1 base, with 8 bases of the junction left unmatched. CDR1 and CDR2 (germline): ENHRY, SYGVKD. This CDR3 contains 16 residues. CDR3 residues: CAISSGTGFGQETQYF. CDR3 nucleotides: TGTGCCATCAGTTCCGGGACAGGGTTTGGCCAAGAGACCCAGTACTTC.

The rearrangement joins TRBV11-2 to TRBJ2-1, with D possibly called TRBD1 or TRBD2 (5 bases each). V lost 7 bases to trimming and J lost 6 bases, with 19 bases between them. Germline-derived CDR1 and CDR2 are SGHAT and FQNNGV. This CDR3 contains 15 residues. The CDR3 loop reads CASTLVGVRTNEQFF. The CDR3 DNA reads TGTGCCAGCACTCTTGTGGGGGTTAGGACCAATGAGCAGTTCTTC.

At least ten counts were recorded for this clonotype. The gene calls are TRBV29-1 and TRBJ2-5; no clear D gene. The CDR3 consists of 14 residues. CDR1 is SQVTM and CDR2 is ANQGSEA in the germline V gene. V dropped 4 bases and J dropped 5 bases, with 17 bases sitting between them. This chain's CDR3 is CSVGFQLERETQYF. CDR3 nucleotides: TGCAGCGTTGGATTTCAGTTAGAGAGGGAGACCCAGTACTTC.

The chain links TRBV14 to TRBJ2-7, with D tentatively TRBD2 (5 bases). This CDR3 is built from 12 residues. Looked up from germline, CDR1 is SGHDN and CDR2 is FVKESK. V was pared by 0 bases and J by 9 bases, with 9 bases between. The CDR3 region has the DNA TGTGCCAGCAGCCAAGACAGTGCGGGGCAGTACTTC. It yields the protein CASSQDSAGQYF.

The rearrangement links TRBV20-1 to TRBJ2-7; 11 bases agree with TRBD2. This CDR3 spans 13 amino acids. Germline CDR1 DFQATT, CDR2 SNEGSKA (reference sequence). V lost 6 bases to trimming and J lost 3 bases; unmatched junction nucleotides: 4. CDR3 residues: CSAGGTSGYEQYF. Written as DNA, the CDR3 is TGCAGTGCCGGCGGGACTAGCGGCTACGAGCAGTACTTC.

This clonotype was counted between two and nine times. This chain joins TRBV7-2 and TRBJ2-1; tentatively, D is TRBD2 (6 bases). The end of the DNA fits TRBJ2-7 better, so the J call may be wrong. The length of the CDR3 is 14 residues. Looked up from germline, CDR1 is SGHTA and CDR2 is FQGNSA. This chain's CDR3 is CASSFRDSYNEQYF. The CDR3 DNA reads TGTGCCAGCAGCTTCCGGGACTCCTACAATGAGCAGTACTTC.

This clonotype was seen only a few times. This sequence joins TRBV10-3 and TRBJ2-5; a possible D gene is TRBD1 (6 bases). The V gene's germline CDR1 is ENHRY and CDR2 SYGVKD. Trimming took 5 bases from V and 1 from J, leaving 11 bases between them. This CDR3 comprises 14 residues. CDR3 sequence (DNA): TGTGCCATCAGTACCGGACAGACCCAAGAGACCCAGTACTTC. As protein: CAISTGQTQETQYF.

This chain uses TRBV5-1 with TRBJ2-3, with D tentatively TRBD2 (6 bases). V was shortened by 6 bases and J by 0 bases, with 14 bases between the two germline ends. Germline CDR1 reads SGHRS; CDR2 reads YFSETQ. This CDR3 contains 15 residues. CDR3 DNA sequence: TGCGCCAGCATCGCCCTAGCGTCTAGCACAGATACGCAGTATTTT. Its protein is CASIALASSTDTQYF.